This TCR beta chain was documented in a study of T cell changes during pregnancy in multiple sclerosis. Measured with immunoSEQ multiplex PCR; TCRdb has only the in-frame clones, and not every one. This sample carries about 75,000 clones, around 89% of them seen once, and the ten largest clones take more than 0.8%. J lost 0 bases, V lost 6 bases, and 4 bases had no gene match. The CDR3 has 14 residues. Germline values: CDR1 MNHNY, CDR2 SVGAGI (reference sequence). This rearrangement joins TRBV6-6 to TRBJ2-5; 7 bases agree with TRBD1. The material sequenced was peripheral blood, taken in the first trimester of pregnancy. The receptor's source is a female donor in good health, enrolled as a control in a pregnancy study. The CDR3 protein is CASSPGQDQETQYF. CDR3 in DNA: TGTGCCAGCAGCCCCGGACAGGACCAAGAGACCCAGTACTTC.